This TCR beta chain was captured in a study of blood T cell repertoires in COVID-19. The table came from immunoSEQ multiplex PCR; TCRdb's copy has only in-frame clones and leaves some out. The top ten hold 20% to 25% of the sample, which has under 20,000 clones, roughly nine tenths seen once. V was pared by 6 bases and J by 4 bases, with 12 bases between. CDR3 size: 13 residues. Germline values: CDR1 ENHRY, CDR2 SYGVKD. In this sample, this clone turned up once. The gene calls are TRBV10-3 and TRBJ1-2, with D maybe TRBD1 (5 bases). The sequence came from a man between 60 and 70 years old with acute or convalescent COVID-19. The source material was peripheral blood. CDR3 sequence: CAIREDISYGYTF. In nucleotides, the CDR3 is TGTGCCATCAGGGAGGACATAAGCTATGGCTACACCTTC.